These T cell receptor beta chains were read from a single sample in a study of T cell responses to AZD1222 COVID-19 vaccine. Here immunoSEQ multiplex PCR was the method, and the copy in TCRdb shows in-frame clones only, minus some. The table records approximately 140,000 clones, almost 95% of them present only once. This specimen was peripheral blood, taken 28 days after the second AZD1222 dose. Receptors were obtained from an adult who received the AZD1222 COVID-19 vaccine. The CDR3 runs from the conserved cysteine through the conserved F or W. A D gene is named only where the DNA matches it firmly. Only some rows state a clone size, as once, few, many or a class for expanded clones.

D: TRBD1; J: TRBJ1-1; V: TRBV6-5; size: .; CDR3: CASRTGAEAFF; DNA: TGTGCCAGCAGGACAGGGGCTGAAGCTTTCTTT
D: TRBD2; J: TRBJ2-7; V: TRBV11-2; size: .; CDR3: CASSLGTSGAYEQYF; DNA: TGTGCCAGCAGCTTAGGGACTAGCGGTGCCTACGAGCAGTACTTC
D: .; J: TRBJ2-7; V: TRBV27; size: once; CDR3: CASSGRREAKQYF; DNA: TGTGCCAGCAGTGGACGGAGGGAAGCAAAGCAGTACTTC
D: .; J: TRBJ1-1; V: TRBV28; size: .; CDR3: CASSSSQGQNGNPRAFF; DNA: TGTGCCAGCAGTTCCTCACAGGGCCAGAACGGGAACCCTAGGGCTTTCTTT
D: TRBD2; J: TRBJ2-1; V: TRBV6-7; size: .; CDR3: CASSYSRGMRWPSGSGVHNEQFF; DNA: TGTGCCAGCAGTTACTCGAGGGGCATGCGTTGGCCTAGCGGGAGCGGGGTACACAATGAGCAGTTCTTC
D: TRBD2; J: TRBJ2-2; V: TRBV7-9; size: .; CDR3: CASSLLGGGASNAGELFF; DNA: TGTGCCAGCAGCTTACTCGGCGGGGGGGCCTCGAATGCCGGGGAGCTGTTTTTT
D: .; J: TRBJ1-1; V: TRBV29-1; size: .; CDR3: CSVVFNTEAFF; DNA: TGCAGCGTTGTTTTTAACACTGAAGCTTTCTTT
D: .; J: TRBJ1-1; V: TRBV6-6; size: .; CDR3: CASSYSLNTEAFF; DNA: TGTGCCAGCAGTTACTCACTGAACACTGAAGCTTTCTTT
D: .; J: TRBJ1-1; V: TRBV3-1/TRBV3-2; size: once; CDR3: CASSQDSGFRTEAFF; DNA: TGTGCCAGCAGCCAAGATTCGGGGTTCCGCACTGAAGCTTTCTTT
D: .; J: TRBJ1-2; V: TRBV15; size: .; CDR3: CATSRRTDTDGYTF; DNA: TGTGCCACCAGCAGAAGGACGGACACCGACGGCTACACCTTC
D: .; J: TRBJ1-2; V: TRBV11-2; size: .; CDR3: CASSPGWEHGYTF; DNA: TGTGCCAGCAGCCCCGGGTGGGAGCATGGCTACACCTTC
D: .; J: TRBJ1-2; V: TRBV10-3; size: .; CDR3: CAISESKSSGGYTF; DNA: TGTGCCATCAGTGAGTCGAAAAGCTCTGGCGGCTACACCTTC
D: TRBD1; J: TRBJ1-4; V: TRBV28; size: .; CDR3: CASSLVGDRGLFF; DNA: TGTGCCAGCAGTTTGGTCGGGGACAGAGGACTGTTTTTT
D: TRBD1; J: TRBJ1-2; V: TRBV7-2; size: .; CDR3: CASSLGTGYGYTF; DNA: TGTGCCAGCAGCTTAGGGACAGGCTATGGCTACACCTTC
D: TRBD1; J: TRBJ1-2; V: TRBV19; size: .; CDR3: CASSISGTGGYGYTF; DNA: TGTGCCAGTAGTATCTCCGGGACAGGGGGCTATGGCTACACCTTC
D: .; J: TRBJ2-1; V: TRBV5-1; size: .; CDR3: CASSLERYNEQFF; DNA: TGCGCCAGCAGCTTGGAACGCTACAATGAGCAGTTCTTC
D: .; J: TRBJ2-1; V: TRBV2; size: .; CDR3: CASSPQGRFGNEQFF; DNA: TGTGCCAGCAGTCCACAGGGGAGGTTCGGCAATGAGCAGTTCTTC
D: TRBD2; J: TRBJ2-3; V: TRBV5-4; size: .; CDR3: CASSIPLGLAGDNTQYF; DNA: TGTGCCAGCAGCATCCCCTTGGGACTAGCGGGAGACAACACGCAGTATTTT
D: .; J: TRBJ2-7; V: TRBV19; size: .; CDR3: CASSIDSDSYEQYF; DNA: TGTGCCAGTAGTATAGATAGCGACAGCTACGAGCAGTACTTC
D: .; J: TRBJ1-6; V: TRBV6-4; size: .; CDR3: CASSRDFNSPLHF; DNA: TGTGCCAGCAGTCGGGACTTTAATTCACCCCTCCACTTT
D: TRBD1; J: TRBJ2-3; V: TRBV27; size: .; CDR3: CASVLDHDRGLTDTQYF; DNA: TGTGCCAGCGTTCTCGACCATGACAGGGGCCTCACAGATACGCAGTATTTT
D: .; J: TRBJ2-1; V: TRBV6-6; size: .; CDR3: CASSYKSGSYNEQFF; DNA: TGTGCCAGCAGTTACAAGAGCGGGTCCTACAATGAGCAGTTCTTC
D: .; J: TRBJ2-2; V: TRBV14; size: .; CDR3: CASSQARERTGELFF; DNA: TGTGCCAGCAGCCAAGCGCGGGAACGGACCGGGGAGCTGTTTTTT
D: .; J: TRBJ1-6; V: TRBV11-2; size: .; CDR3: CASSPMVYYNSPLHF; DNA: TGTGCCAGCAGCCCGATGGTGTACTATAATTCACCCCTCCACTTT
D: .; J: TRBJ1-2; V: TRBV3-1/TRBV3-2; size: once; CDR3: CASSPGHNNYGYTF; DNA: TGTGCCAGCAGTCCGGGACACAATAACTATGGCTACACCTTC
D: .; J: TRBJ2-1; V: TRBV11-2; size: .; CDR3: CASSFGKPGEHYYNEQFF; DNA: TGTGCCAGCAGCTTTGGCAAACCAGGGGAGCACTACTACAATGAGCAGTTCTTC
D: TRBD1; J: TRBJ1-2; V: TRBV2; size: .; CDR3: CASSFSPRGGYGYTF; DNA: TGTGCCAGCAGCTTTTCCCCCCGAGGGGGCTACGGCTACACCTTC
D: TRBD1; J: TRBJ1-1; V: TRBV5-1; size: .; CDR3: CASSRGQGEDEAFF; DNA: TGCGCCAGCAGCCGAGGACAGGGGGAGGATGAAGCTTTCTTT
D: .; J: TRBJ2-1; V: TRBV6-1; size: .; CDR3: CASSDPPNEQFF; DNA: TGTGCCAGCAGTGACCCCCCCAATGAGCAGTTCTTC
D: TRBD2; J: TRBJ2-1; V: TRBV10-3; size: .; CDR3: CAISLSGLAGGNNEQFF; DNA: TGTGCCATCAGTCTTTCGGGACTAGCGGGGGGAAACAATGAGCAGTTCTTC
D: .; J: TRBJ1-1; V: TRBV7-2; size: .; CDR3: CASSQRGGRFTEAFF; DNA: TGTGCCAGCAGCCAACGGGGGGGGCGGTTCACTGAAGCTTTCTTT
D: .; J: TRBJ1-2; V: TRBV10-3; size: .; CDR3: CAISDGGVDGYTF; DNA: TGTGCCATCAGTGACGGGGGGGTGGATGGCTACACCTTC
D: .; J: TRBJ1-1; V: TRBV7-2; size: once; CDR3: CASSRDTVNTEAFF; DNA: TGTGCCAGCTCCCGGGACACTGTGAACACTGAAGCTTTCTTT
D: TRBD2; J: TRBJ2-7; V: TRBV10-1; size: .; CDR3: CASSERPSGTYEQYF; DNA: TGCGCCAGCAGTGAGAGGCCTAGCGGGACATACGAGCAGTACTTC
D: .; J: TRBJ2-3; V: TRBV10-2; size: .; CDR3: CASSGHSTDTQYF; DNA: TGCGCCAGCAGTGGACACAGCACAGATACGCAGTATTTT
D: TRBD1; J: TRBJ1-5; V: TRBV5-1; size: .; CDR3: CASSLDRDQPQHF; DNA: TGCGCCAGCAGCTTAGACAGGGACCAGCCCCAGCATTTT
D: TRBD2; J: TRBJ2-7; V: TRBV19; size: .; CDR3: CASSIRTSGTIYEQYF; DNA: TGTGCCAGTAGTATCCGGACTAGCGGGACGATCTACGAGCAGTACTTC
D: .; J: TRBJ1-6; V: TRBV5-5; size: .; CDR3: CASSPGVSPSSYNSPLHF; DNA: TGTGCCAGCAGCCCGGGGGTTTCTCCAAGCTCCTATAATTCACCCCTCCACTTT
D: .; J: TRBJ2-7; V: TRBV3-1/TRBV3-2; size: .; CDR3: CASSQVRGLGYEQYF; DNA: TGTGCCAGCAGCCAAGTTCGCGGGCTAGGTTACGAGCAGTACTTC
D: .; J: TRBJ2-1; V: TRBV12-3/TRBV12-4; size: .; CDR3: CASSLLPDEQFF; DNA: TGTGCCAGCAGTTTACTGCCCGATGAGCAGTTCTTC
D: .; J: TRBJ2-2; V: TRBV10-3; size: .; CDR3: CAISNTLGELFF; DNA: TGTGCCATCAGTAACACCCTCGGGGAGCTGTTTTTT
D: TRBD2; J: TRBJ2-1; V: TRBV2; size: once; CDR3: CASSVARLAGNNEQFF; DNA: TGTGCCAGCAGTGTCGCCCGACTAGCGGGAAACAATGAGCAGTTCTTC
D: TRBD1; J: TRBJ2-7; V: TRBV27; size: medium-sized; CDR3: CASSVGQGAYEQYF; DNA: TGTGCCAGCAGTGTGGGACAGGGGGCCTACGAGCAGTACTTC
D: .; J: TRBJ1-1; V: TRBV19; size: .; CDR3: CASSEGGENTEAFF; DNA: TGTGCCAGTAGTGAGGGCGGTGAGAACACTGAAGCTTTCTTT
D: .; J: TRBJ1-1; V: TRBV15; size: .; CDR3: CATSRVGAEAFF; DNA: TGTGCCACCAGCAGAGTTGGGGCTGAAGCTTTCTTT
D: .; J: TRBJ1-3; V: TRBV5-1; size: .; CDR3: CASSFGDASGNTIYF; DNA: TGCGCCAGCAGCTTCGGGGATGCCTCTGGAAACACCATATATTTT
D: .; J: TRBJ2-1; V: TRBV2; size: .; CDR3: CASSTRGAGRNEQFF; DNA: TGTGCCAGCAGTACCCGGGGGGCGGGCCGGAATGAGCAGTTCTTC
D: .; J: TRBJ1-1; V: TRBV11-3; size: .; CDR3: CASSHENTEAFF; DNA: TGTGCCAGCAGCCACGAGAACACTGAAGCTTTCTTT
D: TRBD1; J: TRBJ2-7; V: TRBV6-6; size: .; CDR3: CASSTPTGYFWEQYF; DNA: TGTGCCAGCAGTACCCCGACAGGGTATTTTTGGGAGCAGTACTTC
D: .; J: TRBJ1-2; V: TRBV28; size: .; CDR3: CASSRSAGGANYGYTF; DNA: TGTGCCAGCAGCCGTAGTGCGGGGGGGGCTAACTATGGCTACACCTTC
D: .; J: TRBJ2-2; V: TRBV2; size: .; CDR3: CASWEGELFF; DNA: TGTGCCAGCTGGGAAGGGGAGCTGTTTTTT
D: .; J: TRBJ1-2; V: TRBV3-1/TRBV3-2; size: .; CDR3: CASSPRTEHYGYTF; DNA: TGTGCCAGCAGCCCTCGGACAGAGCACTATGGCTACACCTTC
D: .; J: TRBJ1-2; V: TRBV28; size: .; CDR3: CASSKVWGAGANYGYTF; DNA: TGTGCCAGCAGTAAGGTTTGGGGCGCAGGGGCCAACTATGGCTACACCTTC
D: TRBD1; J: TRBJ1-1; V: TRBV7-9; size: .; CDR3: CASSTRTGGTEAFF; DNA: TGTGCCAGCAGCACACGGACAGGGGGCACTGAAGCTTTCTTT
D: .; J: TRBJ1-1; V: TRBV7-9; size: .; CDR3: CASSLVVGLYDTEAFF; DNA: TGTGCCAGCAGCTTAGTTGTGGGTCTTTATGACACTGAAGCTTTCTTT